This TCR beta chain was observed in a study of graft-versus-host responses after intestinal transplantation. Responders (around 200,000, CFSE-labeled) were co-plated with around 200,000 irradiated, violet-dye-labeled stimulators. The reaction was completed, and proliferating CFSE-low CD3+CD4+ and CD3+CD8+ responders were then sorted. Trimming cost V 3 bases and J 2 bases, with 11 bases left between them. The CDR3 has 14 residues. The germline V gene has CDR1 SEHNR and CDR2 FQNEAQ (reference sequence). Findings and limits, study-wide: In recipient marrow, GvH clones were found, and some appeared first in ileum or blood. Graft-donor T cell macrochimerism in patients accompanied high graft-versus-host to host-versus-graft clonal ratios in allografts.

The data were produced by immunoSEQ multiplex PCR, yet TCRdb's version contains in-frame clones alone and is incomplete. The sample carries fewer than 15,000 clones, just over 35% recorded once. The rearrangement uses TRBV7-9 and TRBJ2-7; no definite D call. The input for sequencing was alloreactive CD8+ T cells from a mixed lymphocyte reaction culture, taken before intestinal transplant. Subset in this sample: CFSE-low proliferating T cells sorted from approximately 6-day pre-transplant mixed lymphocyte reaction (GvH or HvG direction). The clonotype comes from a human patient who received an intestinal transplant. This chain's CDR3 is CASSFPQSPYEQYF. The CDR3 coding sequence is TGTGCCAGCAGCTTCCCGCAATCCCCCTACGAGCAGTACTTC.